This TCR beta chain was sequenced for a study of response to subunit inactivated influenza vaccine. Regarding the study as a whole: The authors suggested that few new T cells are recruited per seasonal influenza vaccination.

As to this clonotype: Its specificity is unknown.

MiXCR was run by TCRdb on the RT-PCR reads, yielding one entry per CDR3 protein. Of almost 250,000 distinct CDR3 sequences listed, 9.5% to 15% are singletons. The sequencing here drew on non-naive T cells sorted from PBMCs, taken about 14 days before vaccination. The source is a man between 50 and 59 years old who received an inactivated influenza vaccine.

For the CDR3, the DNA is TGTGCCAGCAGCCCAACCAGGGTCTCCTACGAGCAGTACTTC. Protein: CASSPTRVSYEQYF. The chain combines TRBV3-1 with TRBJ2-7, with a possible D match to TRBD1 (5 bases). There are 14 residues in the CDR3. CDR1 is LGHDT, CDR2 YNNKEL, per germline (reference sequence). V was shortened by 4 bases and J by 0 bases, with 10 bases between the two germline ends.